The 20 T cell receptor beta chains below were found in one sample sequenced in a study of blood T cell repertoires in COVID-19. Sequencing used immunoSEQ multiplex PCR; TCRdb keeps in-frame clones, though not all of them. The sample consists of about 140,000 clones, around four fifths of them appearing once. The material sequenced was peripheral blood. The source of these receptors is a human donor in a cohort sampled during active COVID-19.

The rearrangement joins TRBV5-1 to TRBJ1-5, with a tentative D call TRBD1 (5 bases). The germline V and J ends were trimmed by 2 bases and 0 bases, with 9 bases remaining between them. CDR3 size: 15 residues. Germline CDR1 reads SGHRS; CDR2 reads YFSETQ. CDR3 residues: CASSLDSFSNQPQHF. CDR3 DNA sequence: TGCGCCAGCAGCTTAGACAGCTTTAGCAATCAGCCCCAGCATTTT.

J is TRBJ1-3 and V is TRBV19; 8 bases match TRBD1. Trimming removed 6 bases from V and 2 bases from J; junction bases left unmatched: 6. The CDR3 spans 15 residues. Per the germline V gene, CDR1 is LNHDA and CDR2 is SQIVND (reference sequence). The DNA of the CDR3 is TGTGCCAGTAGGGAGACAGGGGATACTGGAAACACCATATATTTT. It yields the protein CASRETGDTGNTIYF.

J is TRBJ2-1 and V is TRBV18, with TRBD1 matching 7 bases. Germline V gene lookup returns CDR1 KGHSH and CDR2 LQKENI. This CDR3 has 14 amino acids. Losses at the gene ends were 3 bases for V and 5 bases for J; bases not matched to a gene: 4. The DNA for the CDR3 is TGTGCCAGCTCACCGAAGACAGGGAACAATGAGCAGTTCTTC. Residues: CASSPKTGNNEQFF.

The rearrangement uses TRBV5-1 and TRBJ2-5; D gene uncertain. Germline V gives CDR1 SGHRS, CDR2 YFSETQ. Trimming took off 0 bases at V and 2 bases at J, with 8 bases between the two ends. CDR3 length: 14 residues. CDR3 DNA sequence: TGCGCCAGCAGCTTGGGTGCCAGTCAAGAGACCCAGTACTTC. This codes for CASSLGASQETQYF.

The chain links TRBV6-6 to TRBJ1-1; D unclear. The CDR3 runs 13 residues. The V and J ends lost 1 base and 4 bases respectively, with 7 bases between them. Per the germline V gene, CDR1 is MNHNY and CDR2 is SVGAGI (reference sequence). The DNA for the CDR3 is TGTGCCAGCAGTTACTTTGCGGCCACTGAAGCTTTCTTT. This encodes CASSYFAATEAFF.

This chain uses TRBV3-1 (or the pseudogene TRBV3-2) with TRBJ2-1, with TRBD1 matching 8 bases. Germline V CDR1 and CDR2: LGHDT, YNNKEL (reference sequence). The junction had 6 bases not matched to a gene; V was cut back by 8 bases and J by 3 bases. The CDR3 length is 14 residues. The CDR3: CASQRQGNYNEQFF. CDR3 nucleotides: TGTGCCAGCCAGAGACAGGGGAACTACAATGAGCAGTTCTTC.

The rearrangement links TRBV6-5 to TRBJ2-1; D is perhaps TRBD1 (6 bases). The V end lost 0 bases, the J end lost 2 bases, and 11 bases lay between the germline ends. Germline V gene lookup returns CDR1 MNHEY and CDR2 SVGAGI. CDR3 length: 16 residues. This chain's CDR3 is CASSYSAGVTYNEQFF. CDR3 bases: TGTGCCAGCAGTTACTCGGCAGGGGTTACCTACAATGAGCAGTTCTTC.

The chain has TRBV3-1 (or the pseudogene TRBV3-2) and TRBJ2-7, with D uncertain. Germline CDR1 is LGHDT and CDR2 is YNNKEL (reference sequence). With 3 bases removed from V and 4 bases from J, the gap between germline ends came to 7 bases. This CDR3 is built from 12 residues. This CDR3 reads CASSQAGYEQYF. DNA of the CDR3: TGTGCCAGCAGCCAGGCCGGGTACGAGCAGTACTTC.

The CDR3 DNA is TGTGCCAGCGTGGGGGGGGTCACCTACGAGCAGTACTTC. Its translation is CASVGGVTYEQYF. V usage is TRBV28 and J usage is TRBJ2-7; the match to TRBD2 covers 7 bases. The CDR3 has 13 amino acids. The V and J ends lost 8 bases and 2 bases, in that order; junction bases with no gene match: 6. CDR1 is MDHEN and CDR2 is SYDVKM in the germline V gene.

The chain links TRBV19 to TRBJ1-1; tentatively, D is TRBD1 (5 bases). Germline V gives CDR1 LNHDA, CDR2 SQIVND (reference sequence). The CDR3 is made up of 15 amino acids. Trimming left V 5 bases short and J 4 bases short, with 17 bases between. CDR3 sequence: CASSHYQGNPTEAFF. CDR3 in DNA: TGTGCCAGTAGTCATTATCAGGGAAACCCCACTGAAGCTTTCTTT.

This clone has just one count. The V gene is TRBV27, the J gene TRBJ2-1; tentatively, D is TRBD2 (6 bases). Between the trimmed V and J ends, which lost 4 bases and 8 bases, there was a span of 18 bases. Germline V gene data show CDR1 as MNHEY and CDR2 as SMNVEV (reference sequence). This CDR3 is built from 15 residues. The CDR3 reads CASSYGTQSWDEQFF. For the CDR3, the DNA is TGTGCCAGCAGTTACGGGACTCAGTCTTGGGATGAGCAGTTCTTC.

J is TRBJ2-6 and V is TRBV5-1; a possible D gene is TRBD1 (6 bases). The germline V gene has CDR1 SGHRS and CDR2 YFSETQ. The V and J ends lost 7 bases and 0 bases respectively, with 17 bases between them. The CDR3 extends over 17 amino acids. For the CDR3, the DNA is TGCGCCAGCTCACTTATGACAGGCGACTCTGGGGCCAACGTCCTGACTTTC. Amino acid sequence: CASSLMTGDSGANVLTF.

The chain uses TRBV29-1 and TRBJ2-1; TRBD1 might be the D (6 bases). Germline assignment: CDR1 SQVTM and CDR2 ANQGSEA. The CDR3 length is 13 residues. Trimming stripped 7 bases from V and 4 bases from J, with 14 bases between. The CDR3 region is CSGSQDSYNEQFF. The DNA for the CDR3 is TGCAGCGGGTCTCAGGACAGTTACAATGAGCAGTTCTTC.

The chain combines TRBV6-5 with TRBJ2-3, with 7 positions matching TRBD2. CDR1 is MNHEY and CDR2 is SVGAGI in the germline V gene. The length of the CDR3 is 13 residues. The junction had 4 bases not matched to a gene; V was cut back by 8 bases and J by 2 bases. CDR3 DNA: TGTGCCAGCGGGAGGGCCATCACAGATACGCAGTATTTT. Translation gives CASGRAITDTQYF.

The chain's CDR3 is CASSQDFPGGGFYGYTF. CDR3 in DNA: TGCGCCAGCAGCCAAGATTTCCCCGGCGGGGGCTTCTATGGCTACACCTTC. The gene calls are TRBV4-1 and TRBJ1-2; possible D gene TRBD1, 6 bases. The CDR3 sequence is 17 residues long. V lost 0 bases and J 4 bases, leaving 18 bases between the germline ends. In germline, CDR1 is MGHRA, CDR2 YSYEKL.

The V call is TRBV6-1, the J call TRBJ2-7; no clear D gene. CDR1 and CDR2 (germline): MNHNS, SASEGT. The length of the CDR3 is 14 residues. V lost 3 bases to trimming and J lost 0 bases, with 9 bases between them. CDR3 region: CASSELRSSYEQYF. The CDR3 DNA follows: TGTGCCAGCAGTGAGCTACGGAGCTCCTACGAGCAGTACTTC.

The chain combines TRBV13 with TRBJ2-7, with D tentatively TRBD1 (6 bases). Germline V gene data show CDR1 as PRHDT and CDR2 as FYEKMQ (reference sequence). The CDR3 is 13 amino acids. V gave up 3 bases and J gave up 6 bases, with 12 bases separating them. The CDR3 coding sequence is TGTGCCAGCAGCTTCAGGGGCCTTTCCGAGCAGTACTTC. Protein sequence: CASSFRGLSEQYF.

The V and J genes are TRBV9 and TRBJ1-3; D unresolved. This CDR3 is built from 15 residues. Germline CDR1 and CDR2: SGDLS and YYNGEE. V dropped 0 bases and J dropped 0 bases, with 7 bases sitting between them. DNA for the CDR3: TGTGCCAGCAGCGTAGGCCAACTCTCTGGAAACACCATATATTTT. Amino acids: CASSVGQLSGNTIYF.

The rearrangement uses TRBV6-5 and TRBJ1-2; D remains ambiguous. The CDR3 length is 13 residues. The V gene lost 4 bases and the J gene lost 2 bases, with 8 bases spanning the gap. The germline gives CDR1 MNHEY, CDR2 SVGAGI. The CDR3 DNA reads TGTGCCAGCAGTTGGGCGGGGAACTATGGCTACACCTTC. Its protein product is CASSWAGNYGYTF.

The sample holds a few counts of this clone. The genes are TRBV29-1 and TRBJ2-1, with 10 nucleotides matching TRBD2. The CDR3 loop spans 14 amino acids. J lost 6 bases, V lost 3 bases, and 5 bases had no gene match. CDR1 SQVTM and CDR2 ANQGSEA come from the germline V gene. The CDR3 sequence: CSVDPSSGSNEQFF. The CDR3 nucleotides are TGCAGCGTTGACCCCTCTAGCGGGAGCAATGAGCAGTTCTTC.